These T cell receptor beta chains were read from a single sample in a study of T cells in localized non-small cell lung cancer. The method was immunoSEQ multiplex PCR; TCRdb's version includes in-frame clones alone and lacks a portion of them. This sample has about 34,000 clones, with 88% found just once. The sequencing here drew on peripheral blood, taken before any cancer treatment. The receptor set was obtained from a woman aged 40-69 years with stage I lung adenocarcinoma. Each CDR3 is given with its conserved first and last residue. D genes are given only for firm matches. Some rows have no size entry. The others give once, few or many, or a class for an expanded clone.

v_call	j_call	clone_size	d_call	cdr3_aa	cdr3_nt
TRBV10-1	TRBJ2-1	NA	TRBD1	CASSDLGQGKNNEQFF	TGCGCCAGCAGTGATTTAGGACAGGGTAAGAACAATGAGCAGTTCTTC
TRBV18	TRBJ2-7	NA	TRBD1	CASSPSIWTGGDSEQYF	TGTGCCAGCTCACCATCTATATGGACAGGGGGAGACTCCGAGCAGTACTTC
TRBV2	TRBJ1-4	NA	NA	CASSESLWTVNEKLFF	TGTGCCAGCAGTGAATCTTTATGGACAGTAAATGAAAAACTGTTTTTT
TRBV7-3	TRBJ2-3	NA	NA	CASSPNLPGADTQYF	TGTGCCAGCAGCCCCAACTTACCAGGGGCAGATACGCAGTATTTT
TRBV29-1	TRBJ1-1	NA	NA	CSVGRIDTEAFF	TGCAGCGTCGGCCGGATTGACACAGAAGCTTTCTTT
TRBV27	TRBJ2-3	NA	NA	CASSFEGTDTQYF	TGTGCCAGCAGTTTCGAGGGCACAGATACGCAGTATTTT
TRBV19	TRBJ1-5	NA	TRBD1	CASSPGDSTNQPQHF	TGTGCCAGTAGTCCGGGGGACAGTACGAATCAGCCCCAGCATTTT
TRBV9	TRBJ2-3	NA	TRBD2	CASSVARVAGGPTDTQYF	TGTGCCAGCAGCGTCGCTCGGGTAGCGGGGGGCCCCACAGATACGCAGTATTTT
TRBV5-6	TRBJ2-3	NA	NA	CASSFPGTDTQYF	TGTGCCAGCAGCTTTCCCGGCACAGATACGCAGTATTTT
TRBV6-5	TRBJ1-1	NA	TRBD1	CASTRDRGLTEAFF	TGTGCCAGCACGAGGGACAGGGGGCTCACTGAAGCTTTCTTT
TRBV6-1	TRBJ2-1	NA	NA	CASSEVRLANFYNEQFF	TGTGCCAGCAGTGAAGTTCGGCTAGCGAACTTCTACAATGAGCAGTTCTTC
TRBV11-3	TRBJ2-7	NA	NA	CASSLNPAGVDF	TGTGCCAGCAGCTTAAATCCCGCTGGTGTTGACTTC
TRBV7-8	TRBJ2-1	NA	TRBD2	CASSLGLAGDNEQFF	TGTGCCAGCAGCTTGGGACTAGCGGGAGACAATGAGCAGTTCTTC
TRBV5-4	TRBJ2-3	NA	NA	CASSLAGGRTDTQYF	TGTGCCAGCAGCTTGGCTGGGGGCCGCACAGATACGCAGTATTTT
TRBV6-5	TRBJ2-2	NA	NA	CASSFTTGNTGELFF	TGTGCCAGCAGTTTTACAACAGGGAACACCGGGGAGCTGTTTTTT
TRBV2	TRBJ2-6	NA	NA	CASSDATGRYSGANVLTF	TGTGCCAGCAGTGATGCCACAGGTAGATACTCTGGGGCCAACGTCCTGACTTTC
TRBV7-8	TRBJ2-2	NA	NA	CASSFRVAENTGELFF	TGTGCCAGCAGCTTCAGAGTGGCGGAGAACACCGGGGAGCTGTTTTTT
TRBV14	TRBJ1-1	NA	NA	CASSQDRSVNTEAFF	TGTGCCAGCAGCCAAGATAGGTCGGTGAACACTGAAGCTTTCTTT
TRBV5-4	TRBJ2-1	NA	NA	CASSLRGALMHEQFF	TGTGCCAGCAGCTTGCGGGGGGCCCTTATGCATGAGCAGTTCTTC
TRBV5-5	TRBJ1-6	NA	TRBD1	CASSWDRDRGNSPLHF	TGTGCCAGCAGCTGGGACCGCGACAGGGGCAATTCACCCCTCCACTTT
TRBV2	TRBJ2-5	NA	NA	CASSAGVGGNQETQYF	TGTGCCAGCAGTGCGGGAGTCGGGGGAAACCAAGAGACCCAGTACTTC
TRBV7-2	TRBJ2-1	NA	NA	CASSVTLGEQFF	TGTGCCAGCAGCGTCACTTTGGGTGAGCAGTTCTTC
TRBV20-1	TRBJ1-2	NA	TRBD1	CKGQGAVGYTF	TGCAAAGGACAGGGGGCCGTTGGCTACACCTTC
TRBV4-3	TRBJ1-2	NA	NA	CASSQDLESYGYTF	TGCGCCAGCAGCCAAGATCTGGAGAGCTATGGCTACACCTTC
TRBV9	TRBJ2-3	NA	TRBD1	CASSVGGQASSTDTQYF	TGTGCCAGCAGCGTAGGGGGACAGGCCTCTAGCACAGATACGCAGTATTTT
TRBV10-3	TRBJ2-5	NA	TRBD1	CAISPGQGLETQYF	TGTGCCATCAGCCCGGGACAGGGATTGGAGACCCAGTACTTC
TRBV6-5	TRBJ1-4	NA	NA	CASSYVRGKNEKLFF	TGTGCCAGCAGTTACGTACGGGGGAAAAATGAAAAACTGTTTTTT
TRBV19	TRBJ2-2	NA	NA	CASKSRTFDTGELFF	TGTGCCAGTAAAAGTCGGACGTTTGACACCGGGGAGCTGTTTTTT
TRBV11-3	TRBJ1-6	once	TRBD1	CASSIAGGSPLHF	TGTGCCAGCAGCATCGCAGGGGGGTCACCCCTCCACTTT
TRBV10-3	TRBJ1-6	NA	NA	CAISESSGSGNSPLHF	TGTGCCATCAGTGAGTCTTCAGGGAGCGGGAATTCACCCCTCCACTTT
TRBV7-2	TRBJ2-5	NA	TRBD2	CASSFLAGGHQETQYF	TGTGCCAGCAGCTTCTTAGCGGGGGGCCACCAAGAGACCCAGTACTTC
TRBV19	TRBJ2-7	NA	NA	CASSNWGYEQYF	TGTGCCAGTAGTAATTGGGGTTACGAGCAGTACTTC
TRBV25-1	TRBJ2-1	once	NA	CASSESPDSRYGNEQFF	TGTGCCAGCAGTGAATCCCCCGACAGTCGGTACGGCAATGAGCAGTTCTTC
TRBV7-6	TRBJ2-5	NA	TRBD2	CASSVTSGGAYETQYF	TGTGCCAGCAGCGTGACTAGCGGGGGGGCCTATGAGACCCAGTACTTC
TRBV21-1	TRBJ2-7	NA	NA	CASSKVHVGNRGSYEQYF	TGTGCCAGCAGCAAAGTCCATGTAGGTAACAGGGGTTCCTACGAGCAGTACTTC
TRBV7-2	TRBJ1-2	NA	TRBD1	CASSLGDRTHLKDTF	TGTGCCAGCAGCTTGGGGGACAGGACCCATTTGAAGGACACCTTC
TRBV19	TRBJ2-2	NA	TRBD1	CASSIQGANTGELFF	TGTGCCAGTAGTATACAGGGGGCGAACACCGGGGAGCTGTTTTTT
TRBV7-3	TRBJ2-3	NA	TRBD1	CASSLTTRTGSSTDTQYF	TGTGCCAGCAGCTTAACCACCCGGACAGGGTCTAGCACAGATACGCAGTATTTT
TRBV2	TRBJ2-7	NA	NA	CASSDYKIHSSYEQYF	TGTGCCAGCAGTGATTATAAAATTCACAGTTCCTACGAGCAGTACTTC
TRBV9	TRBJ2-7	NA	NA	CASSVGEGLVEQYF	TGTGCCAGCAGCGTAGGAGAGGGTTTAGTGGAGCAGTACTTC
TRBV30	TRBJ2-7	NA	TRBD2	CAWSPMETSGDEQYF	TGTGCCTGGAGCCCGATGGAAACTAGCGGGGACGAGCAGTACTTC
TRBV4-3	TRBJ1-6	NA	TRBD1	CASSLSYGTVNSPLHF	TGCGCCAGCAGCCTATCATACGGGACAGTGAATTCACCCCTCCACTTT
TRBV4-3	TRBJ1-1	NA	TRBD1	CASSQDRVSEAFF	TGCGCCAGCAGCCAGGACAGGGTGTCCGAAGCTTTCTTT
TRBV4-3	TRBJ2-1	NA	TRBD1	CASSQGWDRELTYNEQFF	TGCGCCAGCAGCCAAGGGTGGGACAGAGAATTAACCTACAATGAGCAGTTCTTC
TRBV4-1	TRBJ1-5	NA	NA	CASSQVGNQPQHF	TGCGCCAGCAGCCAAGTCGGTAATCAGCCCCAGCATTTT
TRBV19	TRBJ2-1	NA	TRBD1	CASSTRDRYNEQFF	TGTGCCAGTAGTACCCGGGACAGGTACAATGAGCAGTTCTTC
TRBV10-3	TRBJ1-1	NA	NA	CAISEDRDQPNTEAFF	TGTGCCATCAGTGAGGACCGAGACCAACCGAACACTGAAGCTTTCTTT
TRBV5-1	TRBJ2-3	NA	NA	CASSYALSGINTDTQYF	TGCGCCAGCAGCTACGCATTGTCGGGTATAAACACAGATACGCAGTATTTT
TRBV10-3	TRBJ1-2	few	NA	CAISAEGGFNYGYTF	TGTGCCATCAGTGCCGAGGGGGGGTTTAACTATGGCTACACCTTC
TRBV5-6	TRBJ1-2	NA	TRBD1	CASSSTGGQGYTF	TGTGCCAGCAGCTCTACAGGGGGCCAGGGCTACACCTTC
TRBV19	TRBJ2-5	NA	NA	CASKEGGVQTQYF	TGTGCCAGTAAAGAAGGGGGAGTACAGACCCAGTACTTC
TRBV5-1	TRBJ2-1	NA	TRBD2	CASSLGVAGPYNEQFF	TGCGCCAGCAGCTTGGGGGTAGCGGGGCCCTACAATGAGCAGTTCTTC
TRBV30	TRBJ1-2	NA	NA	CAWTAGPGGYTF	TGTGCCTGGACTGCTGGACCGGGGGGCTACACCTTC
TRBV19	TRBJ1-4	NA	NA	CASKGVENEKLFF	TGTGCCAGTAAAGGGGTAGAAAATGAAAAACTGTTTTTT
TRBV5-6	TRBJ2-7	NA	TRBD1	CASSLGTGAYEQYF	TGTGCCAGCAGCCTGGGGACAGGGGCCTACGAGCAGTACTTC
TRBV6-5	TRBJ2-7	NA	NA	CASSYGGYSYEQYF	TGTGCCAGCAGTTACGGGGGGTACTCCTACGAGCAGTACTTC
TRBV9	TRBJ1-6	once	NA	CASSVRQQNSPLHF	TGTGCCAGCAGCGTAAGACAACAAAATTCACCCCTCCACTTT
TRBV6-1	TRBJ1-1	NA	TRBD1	CASSTRGTYFEAFF	TGTGCCAGCAGTACCAGGGGGACCTATTTTGAAGCTTTCTTT
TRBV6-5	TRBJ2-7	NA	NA	CASSYSGSYEQYF	TGTGCCAGCAGTTACTCGGGTAGTTACGAGCAGTACTTC
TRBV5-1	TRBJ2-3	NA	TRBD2	CASSLTSGGAYSGTQYF	TGCGCCAGCAGCCTAACTAGCGGGGGGGCTTATTCCGGGACGCAGTATTTT